These 6 T cell receptor beta chains originate from one sample sequenced in a study of cytomegalovirus exposure and HLA in healthy donors. PCR used 60 Vbeta primers and 13 Jbeta primers. Sequencing used immunoSEQ multiplex PCR; TCRdb keeps in-frame clones, though not all of them. The table includes over 120,000 clones, approximately 82% detected once. The sample consisted of PBMCs. The receptors come from a man aged 25 to 45 in good health and CMV-seropositive.

The chain combines TRBV18 with TRBJ1-6; TRBD1 matches at 8 bases. The CDR3 is made up of 14 amino acids. J was trimmed by 9 bases and V by 5 bases; bases with no gene match: 6. The germline CDR1 and CDR2 sequences are KGHSH and LQKENI. The CDR3 protein is CASSSGQGTSPLHF. The CDR3 DNA reads TGTGCCAGCTCATCCGGACAGGGTACTTCACCCCTCCACTTT.

The chain joins TRBV9 to TRBJ2-3; D gene uncertain. V lost 0 bases and J 3 bases, leaving 11 bases between the germline ends. Germline V gene sequence: CDR1 SGDLS, CDR2 YYNGEE. This CDR3 has 15 amino acids. The DNA for the CDR3 is TGTGCCAGCAGCGTAGGTGGGCATACGACAGATACGCAGTATTTT. As protein: CASSVGGHTTDTQYF. The entire variable domain, with the rest obtained from reference TRBV9 and TRBJ2-3, is as follows: DSGVTQTPKHLITATGQRVTLRCSPRSGDLSVYWYQQSLDQGLQFLIQYYNGEERAKGNILERFSAQQFPDLHSELNLSSLELGDSALYFCASSVGGHTTDTQYFGPGTRLTVL.

J is TRBJ2-1 and V is TRBV2; 13 bases map to TRBD2. The CDR3 runs 19 residues. J lost 5 bases, V lost 4 bases, and 14 bases had no gene match. CDR1 is SNHLY and CDR2 is FYNNEI in the germline V gene. For the CDR3, the DNA is TGTGCCAGCAGTGGAGGGGGACTAGCGGGACCACTACCGAACAATGAGCAGTTCTTC. This encodes CASSGGGLAGPLPNNEQFF.

The V call is TRBV6-1, the J call TRBJ1-5, with TRBD1 as a possible D gene (6 bases). The CDR3 extends over 14 amino acids. V lost 2 bases and J 7 bases, leaving 12 bases between the germline ends. Germline CDR1 is MNHNS and CDR2 is SASEGT. Here the CDR3 DNA reads TGTGCCAGCAGTGAAACAGGGATGGGGCAGCCCCAGCATTTT. Translation gives CASSETGMGQPQHF.

This rearrangement joins TRBV4-2 to TRBJ2-3; the match to TRBD2 covers 8 bases. Germline V gene lookup returns CDR1 LGHNA and CDR2 YNFKEQ. Trimming removed 3 bases from V and 2 bases from J; junction bases left unmatched: 13. CDR3 length: 18 residues. This chain's CDR3 is CASSQALGLAAATDTQYF. DNA for the CDR3: TGTGCCAGCAGCCAGGCCCTAGGACTAGCCGCGGCCACAGATACGCAGTATTTT.

The chain has TRBV2 and TRBJ1-2; 9 nucleotides align to TRBD1. The germline V gene has CDR1 SNHLY and CDR2 FYNNEI. The CDR3 covers 15 residues. V shed 3 bases, J shed 2 bases, and the junction held 4 bases outside the gene matches. The CDR3 nucleotides read TGTGCCAGCAGTGATGGACAGGGGTTGAACTATGGCTACACCTTC. Translated, it gives CASSDGQGLNYGYTF.